This T cell receptor (beta chain) was sequenced in a study of shared clonotypes between healthy human individuals. Genomic DNA per cell subset filled all wells of several immunoSEQ plates. The unsorted PBMC replicate PCRs were performed with roughly 300 ng DNA, approximately 27,000 T cell genomes. The sequenced material, unsorted PBMC DNA, was run on ten immunoSEQ deep assay plates. The protocol was immunoSEQ multiplex PCR, while the TCRdb copy is restricted to in-frame clones and leaves out a portion. This sample has about 480,000 clones; roughly 79% occur once, and the top ten carry approximately 12%. V lost 7 bases and J lost 0; bases outside the gene matches: 4. CDR3 length: 13 amino acids. Germline lookup yields CDR1 GTSNPN and CDR2 SVGIG (reference sequence).

The TCR was taken from a middle-aged woman in good health. Some clones in this sample may be carry-over from other donors' samples. The chain has TRBV30 and TRBJ2-3; 7 bases are shared with TRBD2. Source material: PBMCs. The CDR3: CASTSESTDTQYF. The CDR3, as DNA: TGTGCCTCTACTAGCGAGAGCACAGATACGCAGTATTTT.